The table lists the clone carrying this TCR beta chain with many counts. The antigen remains unidentified. With a much larger clone just one base away, this may be a read error. Other DNA variants within this sample encode the same CDR3. Source study methods: A papillary thyroid cancer distant-metastasis classifier was built from CDR3 differences across clinicopathological groups. With MiXCR, TCRdb reprocessed the PCR reads. For this entry, the V and J calls and clone size follow TCRdb and not the study's own pipeline. The data show about 27,000 clones, around a sixth seen once. Until they underwent thyroid surgery, no patient had received any treatment. The sample originates from a study of metastatic and nonmetastatic thyroid tumors. Study background: Peripheral blood and tumor or nodule samples from malignant and benign thyroid patients were compared. Study-wide results and caveats: Reported TCR beta diversity, measured in blood and tumor, was significantly higher for malignant thyroid tumors than for benign nodules.

The germline gives CDR1 MNHEY, CDR2 SMNVEV (reference sequence). Trimming pared 5 bases from V and 1 base from J, leaving 8 bases between. The CDR3 consists of 14 residues. The receptor comes from a male donor with papillary thyroid cancer or a benign thyroid nodule (not recorded which). Some clones in this sample may be carry-over from other donors' samples. The J gene is TRBJ2-2, the V gene TRBV27; no firm D call. Sequencing used blood. CDR3 DNA sequence: TGTGCCAGCAGTATCCGGTTGAACACCGGGGAGCTGTTTTTT. Amino acids: CASSIRLNTGELFF.